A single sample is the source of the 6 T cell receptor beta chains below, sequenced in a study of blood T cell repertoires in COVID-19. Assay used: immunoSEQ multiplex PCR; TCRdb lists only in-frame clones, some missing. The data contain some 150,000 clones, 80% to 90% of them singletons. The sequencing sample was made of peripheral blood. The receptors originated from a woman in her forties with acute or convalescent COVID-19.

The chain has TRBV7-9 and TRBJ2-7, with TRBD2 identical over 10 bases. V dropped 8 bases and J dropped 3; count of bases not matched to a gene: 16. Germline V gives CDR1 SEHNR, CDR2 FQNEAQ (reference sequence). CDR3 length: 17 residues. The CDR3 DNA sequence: TGTGCCAGCCAAGGTGAGGTCGGACTAGCGGAGAACTACGAGCAGTACTTC. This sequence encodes CASQGEVGLAENYEQYF. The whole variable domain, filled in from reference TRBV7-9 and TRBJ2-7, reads DTGVSQNPRHKITKRGQNVTFRCDPISEHNRLYWYRQTLGQGPEFLTYFQNEAQLEKSRLLSDRFSAERPKGSFSTLEIQRTEQGDSAMYLCASQGEVGLAENYEQYFGPGTRLTVT.

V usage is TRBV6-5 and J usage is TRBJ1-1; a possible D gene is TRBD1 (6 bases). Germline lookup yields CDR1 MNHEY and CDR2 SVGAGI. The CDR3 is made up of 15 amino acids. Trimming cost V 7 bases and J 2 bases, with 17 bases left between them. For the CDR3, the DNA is TGTGCCAGCACAATAACAGGGAACTTTAACACTGAAGCTTTCTTT. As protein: CASTITGNFNTEAFF.

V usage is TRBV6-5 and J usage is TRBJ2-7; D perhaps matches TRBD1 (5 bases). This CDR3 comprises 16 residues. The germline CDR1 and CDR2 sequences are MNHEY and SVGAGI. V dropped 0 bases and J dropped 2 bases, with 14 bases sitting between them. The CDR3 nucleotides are TGTGCCAGCAGTTACTCGTTCCAGGGAAAGCCCTACGAGCAGTACTTC. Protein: CASSYSFQGKPYEQYF.

The CDR3 DNA sequence: TGTGCCAGCAGCCTTTACAGGGGGGAGGAAGAGACCCAGTACTTC. Residues: CASSLYRGEEETQYF. V usage is TRBV14 and J usage is TRBJ2-5, with 8 bases identical to TRBD1. The CDR3 runs 15 residues. Germline V CDR1 and CDR2: SGHDN, FVKESK. J was trimmed by 3 bases and V by 4 bases; bases with no gene match: 7.

The CDR3 loop reads CASSQERYRGLDDEKLFF. CDR3 nucleotides: TGTGCCAGCAGCCAAGAGCGCTACAGGGGGCTAGACGATGAAAAACTGTTTTTT. The rearrangement links TRBV3-1 (or the pseudogene TRBV3-2) to TRBJ1-4; 9 nucleotides line up with TRBD1. CDR3 length: 18 amino acids. V trimming: 0 bases; J trimming: 6 bases; junction bases outside the gene matches: 11. Germline V gene sequence: CDR1 LGHDT, CDR2 YNNKEL (reference sequence).

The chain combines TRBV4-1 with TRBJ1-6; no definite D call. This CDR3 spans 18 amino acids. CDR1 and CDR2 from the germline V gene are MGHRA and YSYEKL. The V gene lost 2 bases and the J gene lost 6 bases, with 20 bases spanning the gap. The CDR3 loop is CASSQLAPLRAANSPLHF. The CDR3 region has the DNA TGCGCCAGCAGCCAACTAGCCCCTCTTCGGGCCGCTAATTCACCCCTCCACTTT.